The 22 T cell receptor beta chains reported below all come from one sample, sequenced in a study of T cells after posttransplantation cyclophosphamide. Libraries were prepared by immunoSEQ multiplex PCR; TCRdb keeps only in-frame clonotypes and omits some of them. The data show 31,000 or so clones, about 90% seen once. Cells defined as naive were viable CD3+CD4+ or CD3+CD8+ and CCR7+CD45RA+CD45RO-CD95-CD27+CD28+. The sequenced material came from naive CD4+ T cells sorted from PBMCs. All receptors come from a woman aged 55 to 70 in good health, CMV-negative, and a related stem cell transplant donor.

The chain recombines TRBV11-1 with TRBJ2-2, with TRBD1 as a possible D gene (6 bases). CDR3 length: 15 amino acids. V shed 5 bases and J shed 5 bases, with 15 bases lying between them. Germline loops: CDR1 SGHAT, CDR2 FQDESV (reference sequence). The CDR3, as DNA: TGTGCCAGCAGCCACCAGGGGAAGGTAACCGGGGAGCTGTTTTTT. Translating it yields CASSHQGKVTGELFF.

The chain recombines TRBV7-8 with TRBJ1-3, with D possibly TRBD1 on 6 matching bases. Between the trimmed V and J ends, which lost 1 base and 2 bases, there was a span of 18 bases. The CDR3 extends over 18 amino acids. Germline lookup yields CDR1 SGHVS and CDR2 FQNEAQ. In nucleotides, the CDR3 is TGTGCCAGCAGCTTAGAGGGGTTTGGGCCAGGGGCTGGAAACACCATATATTTT. Translated: CASSLEGFGPGAGNTIYF.

This clone was recorded only once. This sequence joins TRBV28 and TRBJ2-7; 13 positions match TRBD2. The J segment lost 6 bases and the V segment lost 3 bases, leaving 8 bases of the junction unmatched. Germline-derived CDR1 and CDR2 are MDHEN and SYDVKM. The CDR3 length is 16 residues. The CDR3 bases are TGTGCCAGCAGTTTCCCGGGACTAGCGGGGTGGCGCGAGCAGTACTTC. Protein: CASSFPGLAGWREQYF.

V is TRBV6-1 and J is TRBJ2-4; perhaps TRBD1 as D (5 bases). Germline V gene data show CDR1 as MNHNS and CDR2 as SASEGT. Deletions cut 1 base from V and 2 bases from J, with 15 bases between. The CDR3 extends over 17 amino acids. The CDR3 loop is CASSEVPVAGSKNIQYF. The CDR3 coding sequence is TGTGCCAGCAGTGAAGTCCCGGTCGCAGGGTCCAAAAACATTCAGTACTTC.

The DNA for the CDR3 is TGTGCCAGCAGCCCGAGGACCGGGGAGCTGTTTTTT. As protein: CASSPRTGELFF. The chain recombines TRBV7-9 with TRBJ2-2; unclear D gene. CDR1 is SEHNR and CDR2 is FQNEAQ in the germline V gene (reference sequence). V shed 5 bases and J shed 5 bases, with 6 bases lying between them. The length of the CDR3 is 12 residues.

This clone was picked up one time. The rearrangement uses TRBV7-6 and TRBJ2-3, with D unresolved. V shed 1 base and J shed 5 bases, with 4 bases lying between them. The CDR3 is made up of 12 amino acids. Germline CDR1 SGHVS, CDR2 FNYEAQ. The CDR3 reads CASSLVRDTQYF. In DNA, the CDR3 is TGTGCCAGCAGCTTAGTCCGAGATACGCAGTATTTT.

This chain connects TRBV28 to TRBJ2-1; TRBD2 agrees at 10 bases. This CDR3 has 14 residues. Germline CDR1 and CDR2: MDHEN and SYDVKM. V lost 6 bases, J lost 7 bases, and 6 bases stayed unmatched. The CDR3 bases are TGTGCCAGCAGGTCTAGCGGGAGCTTGAATGAGCAGTTCTTC. Its translation: CASRSSGSLNEQFF.

CDR3: CASSVGSGQVLDGYTF. The DNA of the CDR3 is TGTGCCAGCAGCGTAGGGTCAGGACAGGTATTAGATGGCTACACCTTC. The chain is built from TRBV9 and TRBJ1-2; 7 bases are a match to TRBD1. The J segment lost 6 bases and the V segment lost 0 bases, leaving 11 bases of the junction unmatched. The CDR3 covers 16 residues. The germline V gene has CDR1 SGDLS and CDR2 YYNGEE.

In DNA, the CDR3 is TGTGCCAGCAGACAAAATATGCTGTATAATTCACCCCTCCACTTT. This sequence encodes CASRQNMLYNSPLHF. The chain is built from TRBV6-5 and TRBJ1-6; D ambiguous. The CDR3 extends over 15 amino acids. Trimming removed 6 bases from V and 4 bases from J, with 13 bases in between. Germline assignment: CDR1 MNHEY and CDR2 SVGAGI.

The chain uses TRBV9 and TRBJ2-1; 7 bases match TRBD2. In germline, CDR1 is SGDLS, CDR2 YYNGEE. The CDR3 is 14 amino acids. V shed 3 bases, J shed 5 bases, and the junction held 5 bases outside the gene matches. The CDR3 here is CASSEGGAHNEQFF. The CDR3 DNA reads TGTGCCAGCAGCGAGGGAGGGGCTCACAATGAGCAGTTCTTC.

The rearrangement joins TRBV5-4 to TRBJ2-1, with D unresolved. Germline CDR1 SGHNT, CDR2 YYREEE (reference sequence). Trimming removed 0 bases at V and 5 bases at J, with 9 bases between. The length of the CDR3 is 14 residues. The CDR3 here is CASSLVGRNNEQFF. DNA of the CDR3: TGTGCCAGCAGCTTGGTTGGCCGAAACAATGAGCAGTTCTTC.

This rearrangement joins TRBV4-3 to TRBJ2-2; D is unclear. V lost 4 bases and J 5 bases, leaving 23 bases between the germline ends. The CDR3 spans 18 residues. Looked up from germline, CDR1 is LGHNA and CDR2 is YSLEER. CDR3 in amino acids: CASSPANRPTVKTGELFF. CDR3 nucleotide sequence: TGCGCCAGCAGCCCAGCGAACCGACCGACGGTGAAGACCGGGGAGCTGTTTTTT.

The chain employs TRBV28 and TRBJ1-2; D not resolved. Trimming stripped 5 bases from V and 3 bases from J, with 10 bases between. This CDR3 is built from 13 residues. CDR1 is MDHEN, CDR2 SYDVKM, per germline. CDR3 amino acids: CASSPGSYYGYTF. The CDR3 bases are TGTGCCAGCAGTCCAGGTAGTTACTATGGCTACACCTTC.

The chain has TRBV5-1 and TRBJ2-3, with 15 bases identical to TRBD2. The CDR3 has 15 residues. CDR1 and CDR2 (germline): SGHRS, YFSETQ. Unmatched junction bases numbered 4, after V lost 6 bases and J lost 5 bases. The CDR3 protein is CASTGLAGGGDTQYF. CDR3 DNA sequence: TGCGCCAGCACCGGACTAGCGGGGGGGGGAGATACGCAGTATTTT. The full variable domain, in which reference TRBV5-1 and TRBJ2-3 provide the parts outside the CDR3, is KAGVTQTPRYLIKTRGQQVTLSCSPISGHRSVSWYQQTPGQGLQFLFEYFSETQRNKGNFPGRFSGRQFSNSRSEMNVSTLELGDSALYLCASTGLAGGGDTQYFGPGTRLTVL.

The rearrangement links TRBV19 to TRBJ2-1; 11 bases line up with TRBD2. The CDR3 runs 20 residues. Germline V lookup: CDR1 LNHDA, CDR2 SQIVND (reference sequence). V shed 6 bases, J shed 0 bases, and the junction held 16 bases outside the gene matches. CDR3 coding DNA: TGTGCCAGTAGACTACTTGGGACTAGCGGACAGATTAGCTCCTACAATGAGCAGTTCTTC. This codes for CASRLLGTSGQISSYNEQFF.

The chain carries TRBV30 and TRBJ1-5; D unclear. This CDR3 has 15 residues. Per the germline V gene, CDR1 is GTSNPN and CDR2 is SVGIG (reference sequence). Trimming removed 0 bases from V and 0 bases from J, with 9 bases in between. CDR3: CAWSVHSNSNQPQHF. The CDR3 coding sequence is TGTGCCTGGAGTGTACACAGTAATAGCAATCAGCCCCAGCATTTT.

The chain couples TRBV7-2 to TRBJ1-1, with a weak D call TRBD1 (5 bases). The ends were cut back, 1 base at V and 4 bases at J, with 10 bases in the middle. CDR3 length: 14 amino acids. Germline V gives CDR1 SGHTA, CDR2 FQGNSA. CDR3 protein: CASSLGSRVTEAFF. DNA for the CDR3: TGTGCCAGCAGCTTAGGCAGCAGGGTCACTGAAGCTTTCTTT.

The rearrangement joins TRBV7-2 to TRBJ2-7; TRBD1 matches 10 bases. This CDR3 is 15 amino acids long. The J segment lost 3 bases and the V segment lost 5 bases, leaving 7 bases of the junction unmatched. Germline V gene data show CDR1 as SGHTA and CDR2 as FQGNSA. CDR3 bases: TGTGCCAGCAGCCCCCTTGGGACAGGGGACTACGAGCAGTACTTC. Translated, it gives CASSPLGTGDYEQYF. The whole variable domain, filled in from reference TRBV7-2 and TRBJ2-7, reads GAGVSQSPSNKVTEKGKDVELRCDPISGHTALYWYRQSLGQGLEFLIYFQGNSAPDKSGLPSDRFSAERTGGSVSTLTIQRTQQEDSAVYLCASSPLGTGDYEQYFGPGTRLTVT.

The J gene is TRBJ1-4, the V gene TRBV21-1. TRBV21-1 is classified as a pseudogene. CDR3 length: 14 residues. The CDR3 bases are TGTGCCAGCAGAGGTGAGGTAACTAATGAAAAACTGTTTTTT. Its translation is CASRGEVTNEKLFF.

This chain uses TRBV5-1 with TRBJ2-5; 10 bases line up with TRBD2. The CDR3 totals 15 residues. CDR1 and CDR2 from the germline V gene are SGHRS and YFSETQ. The J segment lost 5 bases and the V segment lost 2 bases, leaving 6 bases of the junction unmatched. CDR3 region: CASSFQAGGGETQYF. CDR3 in DNA: TGCGCCAGCAGCTTTCAAGCGGGAGGGGGCGAGACCCAGTACTTC.

The V gene is TRBV28, the J gene TRBJ1-1; D is perhaps TRBD1 (5 bases). The germline gives CDR1 MDHEN, CDR2 SYDVKM. This CDR3 has 17 amino acids. Trimming shortened V by 6 bases and J by 4 bases, and 24 bases separated the two germline ends. In nucleotides, the CDR3 is TGTGCCAGCAGCTTGACGGGGGTAATATTGGGGAGCACTGAAGCTTTCTTT. Translating it yields CASSLTGVILGSTEAFF.

The V call is TRBV7-2, the J call TRBJ2-3; 8 bases line up with TRBD2. Losses at the gene ends were 1 base for V and 4 bases for J; bases not matched to a gene: 10. Germline V gives CDR1 SGHTA, CDR2 FQGNSA. The CDR3 runs 17 residues. The CDR3 nucleotides read TGTGCCAGCAGCTTAGGCAGACGGGGGGGCGTTCCAGATACGCAGTATTTT. Its protein product is CASSLGRRGGVPDTQYF.